Detailed here is one T cell receptor beta chain. Its target is unknown. The junction differs from germline at one of its ends, possibly a read error. This sample stems from a study of vaccination and CD4 T cells after COVID-19. Findings and limits, study-wide: Median numbers of SARS-CoV-2-reactive clonotypes increased from around 20 to 38 (not a significant change).

This CDR3 is built from 12 residues. Germline V CDR1 and CDR2: SNHLY, FYNNEI. An Oncomine TCR Beta short-read assay was used to sequence the DNA from cultured CD4+ T cells. TCRdb reanalysed the PCR reads using MiXCR and keeps one entry per CDR3 protein. This sample has 11,000 or so distinct CDR3 sequences, with 50% to 75% found just once. Treatment meaning: approximately nine-day PBMC culture with coronavirus spike peptide pools or control peptides (ViraFEST assay). The rearrangement uses TRBV2 and TRBJ1-1; D might be TRBD1 (5 bases). The sequenced sample was CD4+ T cells from blood, cultured in vitro. The TCR originated in a human donor who had recovered from COVID-19. CDR3 in amino acids: CASSEANRGVIF. CDR3 DNA sequence: TGTGCCAGCAGTGAAGCGAATAGAGGGGTAATCTTT.